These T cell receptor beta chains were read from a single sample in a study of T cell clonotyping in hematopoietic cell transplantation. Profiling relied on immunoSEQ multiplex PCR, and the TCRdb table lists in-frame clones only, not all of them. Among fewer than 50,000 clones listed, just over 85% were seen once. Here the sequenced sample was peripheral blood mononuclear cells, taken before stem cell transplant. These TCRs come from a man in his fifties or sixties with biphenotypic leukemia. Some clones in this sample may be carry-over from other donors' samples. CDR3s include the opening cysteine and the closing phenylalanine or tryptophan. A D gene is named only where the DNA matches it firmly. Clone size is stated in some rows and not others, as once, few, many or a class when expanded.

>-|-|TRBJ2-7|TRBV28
CASSLGGRGYEQYF
TGTGCCAGCAGTTTGGGAGGGAGGGGGTACGAGCAGTACTTC
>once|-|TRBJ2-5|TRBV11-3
CASSLRVQGSGETQYF
TGTGCCAGCAGCTTACGGGTCCAGGGAAGCGGGGAGACCCAGTACTTC
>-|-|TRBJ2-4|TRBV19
CASSPDSRGAKNIQYF
TGTGCCAGTAGTCCCGACAGTCGGGGAGCCAAAAACATTCAGTACTTC
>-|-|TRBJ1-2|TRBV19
CASSISVPYGYTF
TGTGCCAGTAGTATATCGGTGCCTTATGGCTACACCTTC
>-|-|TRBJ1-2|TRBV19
CASRKGDANYGYTF
TGTGCCAGTAGGAAAGGGGACGCCAACTATGGCTACACCTTC
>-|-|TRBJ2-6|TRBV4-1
CASSQDGPTGGVSGANVLTF
TGCGCCAGCAGCCAAGATGGACCAACAGGGGGGGTCTCTGGGGCCAACGTCCTGACTTTC
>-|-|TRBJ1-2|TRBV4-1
CASSQERNEGYGYTF
TGCGCCAGCAGCCAAGAAAGAAACGAGGGCTATGGCTACACCTTC
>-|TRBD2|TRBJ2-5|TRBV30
CAWRKGGRADFQETQYF
TGTGCCTGGAGGAAGGGCGGGAGGGCCGATTTCCAAGAGACCCAGTACTTC
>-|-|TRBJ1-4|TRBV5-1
CASSLEVGEKLFF
TGCGCCAGCAGCTTGGAGGTAGGCGAAAAACTGTTTTTT
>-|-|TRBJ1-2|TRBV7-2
CASSPREQRSYGYTF
TGTGCCAGCAGCCCAAGGGAGCAGCGTAGCTATGGCTACACCTTC
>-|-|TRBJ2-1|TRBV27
CASSLSAGSSYNEQFF
TGTGCCAGCAGTTTATCCGCGGGAAGCTCCTACAATGAGCAGTTCTTC
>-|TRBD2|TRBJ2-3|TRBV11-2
CASSSSGRRTDTQYF
TGTGCCAGCAGCTCTAGCGGGAGACGGACAGATACGCAGTATTTT
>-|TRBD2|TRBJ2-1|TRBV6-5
CATRTSGIVYNEQFF
TGTGCCACCCGGACTAGCGGGATTGTCTACAATGAGCAGTTCTTC